The source of this T cell receptor (beta chain) is a study of blood T cell repertoires in COVID-19 (TCRdb year 2020). Notes on the research overall: Samples covering the acute and convalescent phases of COVID-19 were provided by collaborators in the United States, Italy and Spain. The material from the prospective study consisted of cDNA or gDNA derived from T cells, B-cell-depleted T cells, or PBMCs. Deeply sampled blood TCRbeta repertoires from subjects exposed to, actively infected with, or recovered from COVID-19 were included in the dataset. The repertoires were released in a freely available public database intended as a resource for research on the immune response to SARS-CoV-2. Samples were obtained from the ongoing ImmuneRACE study (first 160 participants) and from about 1,300 subjects provided by 6 global collaborators. Sample metadata almost always included a de-identified subject ID, COVID-19 status, age in years and sex. Where HLA class I and class II types were available, the types were taken from metadata supplied by the sample provider, not from assay-based typing. What the research found in general, with its limitations: How much clinical and demographic metadata was included differed by source and by participant, and the metadata was provided uncurated.

Each collaborating institution followed its own protocols to collect whole blood in K2EDTA tubes. For TCRbeta analysis, collaborator samples were shipped as frozen whole blood, as isolated PBMCs, or as DNA extracted from either sample type. TCRbeta CDR3 regions were amplified from genomic DNA by means of the immunoSEQ Assay, a bias-controlled multiplex PCR. As for the original processing: Nucleated cell counts per sample were estimated from amplification of reference gene primers within the assay. Sequence reads were collapsed and filtered to measure the absolute abundance of every unique TCRbeta CDR3 rearrangement. For each sample, productive Simpson clonality was calculated as the square root of Simpson's diversity index across productive rearrangements. In TCRdb, the immuneACCESS table is reduced to in-frame sequences with V and J assigned. These tables do not hold every clone; where another copy was compared, an unresolved V gene accounts for under half, and the others remain unexplained. For V, J and clone size, that table is used; D and trimming come from the DNA. The sample table shows under 150,000 clones, and roughly four fifths are seen once. The top ten clonotypes cover 6% to 7.5% of the sample.

The CDR1 and CDR2 encoded by the germline V gene are SGDLS and YYNGEE. V and J lose 4 bases and 8 bases, and a span of 10 bases separates them. Its CDR3 holds 13 amino acids, cysteine through phenylalanine. The entry retains the CDR3 DNA only, 39 bases that are in frame from base 1. About this clone: This receptor's antigen is unknown. No qualities accompany the bases; no much larger clone lies one base away.

The receptor was derived from a human donor in a cohort sampled during active COVID-19. The sequenced material came from peripheral blood. Rearrangement joined TRBV9 to TRBJ1-6; no confident D gene assignment can be made. The CDR3 reads as follows: CASSLSRDSPLHF. The nucleotides are TGTGCCAGCAGCCTTTCGAGGGATTCACCCCTCCACTTT.